This TCR beta chain was captured by sequencing in a study of graft-versus-host responses after intestinal transplantation. Findings of the study overall: Allografts of one patient group, those with graft-donor T cell macrochimerism, had high graft-versus-host to host-versus-graft clonal ratios. There was an association between peak levels of circulating GvH clones and early post-transplant HvG declines. Investigators detected GvH clones in recipient marrow, with some emerging earlier in ileum or blood.

Produced via immunoSEQ multiplex PCR; TCRdb's table is partial and in-frame only. The repertoire has over 15,000 clones, 80% to 90% of them found once; the top ten carry roughly 6%. Only one count was recorded for this clone. The target antigen is unknown. This CDR3 has 17 amino acids. V gave up 4 bases and J gave up 8 bases; unmatched junction bases: 15. Germline CDR1 is SEHNR and CDR2 is FQNEAQ (reference sequence). The gene calls are TRBV7-9 and TRBJ2-1; 9 nucleotides align to TRBD2. This TCR was sampled from a human patient who received an intestinal transplant, so some T cells may come from the graft donor. The sample consisted of PBMCs, taken around 110 days after intestinal transplant. The CDR3 sequence: CASSSNDGASGNDEQFF. CDR3 coding DNA: TGTGCCAGCAGCTCCAACGACGGGGCTAGCGGGAATGATGAGCAGTTCTTC. The whole variable domain, filled in from reference TRBV7-9 and TRBJ2-1, reads DTGVSQNPRHKITKRGQNVTFRCDPISEHNRLYWYRQTLGQGPEFLTYFQNEAQLEKSRLLSDRFSAERPKGSFSTLEIQRTEQGDSAMYLCASSSNDGASGNDEQFFGPGTRLTVL.